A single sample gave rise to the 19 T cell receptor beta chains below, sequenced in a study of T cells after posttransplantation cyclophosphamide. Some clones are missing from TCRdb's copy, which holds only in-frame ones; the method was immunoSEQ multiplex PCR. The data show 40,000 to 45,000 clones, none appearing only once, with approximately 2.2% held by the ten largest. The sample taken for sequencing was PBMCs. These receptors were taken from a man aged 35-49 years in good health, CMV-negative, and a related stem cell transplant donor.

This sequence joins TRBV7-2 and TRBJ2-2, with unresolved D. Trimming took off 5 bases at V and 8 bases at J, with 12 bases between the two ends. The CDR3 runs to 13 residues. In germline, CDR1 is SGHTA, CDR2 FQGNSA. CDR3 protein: CASSQARPGELFF. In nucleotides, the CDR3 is TGTGCCAGCAGCCAGGCCCGGCCGGGGGAGCTGTTTTTT. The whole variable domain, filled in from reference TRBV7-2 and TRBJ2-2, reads GAGVSQSPSNKVTEKGKDVELRCDPISGHTALYWYRQSLGQGLEFLIYFQGNSAPDKSGLPSDRFSAERTGGSVSTLTIQRTQQEDSAVYLCASSQARPGELFFGEGSRLTVL.

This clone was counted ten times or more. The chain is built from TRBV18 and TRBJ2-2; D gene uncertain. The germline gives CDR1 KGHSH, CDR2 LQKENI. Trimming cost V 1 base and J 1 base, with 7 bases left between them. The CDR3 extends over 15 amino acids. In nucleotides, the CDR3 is TGTGCCAGCTCACCACGGAGAGAGAACACCGGGGAGCTGTTTTTT. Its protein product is CASSPRRENTGELFF. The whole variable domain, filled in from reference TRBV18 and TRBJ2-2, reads NAGVMQNPRHLVRRRGQEARLRCSPMKGHSHVYWYRQLPEEGLKFMVYLQKENIIDESGMPKERFSAEFPKEGPSILRIQQVVRGDSAAYFCASSPRRENTGELFFGEGSRLTVL.

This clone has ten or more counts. CDR3 in amino acids: CASSPSGPSGGYTF. CDR3 nucleotides: TGTGCCAGCAGCCCATCCGGGCCCTCGGGGGGCTACACCTTC. The chain combines TRBV5-6 with TRBJ1-2; D call uncertain. Trimming stripped 4 bases from V and 8 bases from J, with 18 bases between. CDR3 length equals 14 residues. Germline V gene lookup returns CDR1 SGHDT and CDR2 YYEEEE.

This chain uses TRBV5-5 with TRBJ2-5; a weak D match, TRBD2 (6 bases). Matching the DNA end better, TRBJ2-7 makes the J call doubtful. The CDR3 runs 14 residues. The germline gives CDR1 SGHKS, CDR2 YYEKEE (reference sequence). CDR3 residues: CASSLGRGIVEQYF. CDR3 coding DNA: TGTGCCAGCAGCTTGGGGAGGGGAATTGTCGAGCAGTACTTC.

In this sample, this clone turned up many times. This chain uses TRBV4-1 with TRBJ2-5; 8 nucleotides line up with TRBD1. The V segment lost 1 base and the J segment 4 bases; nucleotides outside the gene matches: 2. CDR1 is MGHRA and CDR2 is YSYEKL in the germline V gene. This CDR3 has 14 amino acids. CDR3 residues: CASSQGDRRETQYF. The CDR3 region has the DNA TGCGCCAGCAGCCAAGGGGACAGGCGAGAGACCCAGTACTTC.

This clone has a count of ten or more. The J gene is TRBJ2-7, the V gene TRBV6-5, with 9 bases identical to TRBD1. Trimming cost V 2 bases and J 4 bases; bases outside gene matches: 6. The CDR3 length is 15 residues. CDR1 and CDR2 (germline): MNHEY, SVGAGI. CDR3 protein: CASSYVGTGTYEQYF. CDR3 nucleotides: TGTGCCAGCAGTTACGTAGGGACAGGGACTTACGAGCAGTACTTC.

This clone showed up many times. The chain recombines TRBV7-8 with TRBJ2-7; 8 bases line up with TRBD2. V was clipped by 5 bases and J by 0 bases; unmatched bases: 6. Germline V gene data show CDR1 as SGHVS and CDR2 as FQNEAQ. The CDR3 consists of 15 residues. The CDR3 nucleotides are TGTGCCAGCAGCCGTAGCGGGGAGAGCTCCTACGAGCAGTACGTC. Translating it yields CASSRSGESSYEQYV.

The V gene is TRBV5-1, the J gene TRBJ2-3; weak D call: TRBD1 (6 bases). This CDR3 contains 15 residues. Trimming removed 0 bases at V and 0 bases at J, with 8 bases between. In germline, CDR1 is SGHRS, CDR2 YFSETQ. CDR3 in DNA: TGCGCCAGCAGCTTGGTGGGACAAAGCACAGATACGCAGTATTTT. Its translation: CASSLVGQSTDTQYF.

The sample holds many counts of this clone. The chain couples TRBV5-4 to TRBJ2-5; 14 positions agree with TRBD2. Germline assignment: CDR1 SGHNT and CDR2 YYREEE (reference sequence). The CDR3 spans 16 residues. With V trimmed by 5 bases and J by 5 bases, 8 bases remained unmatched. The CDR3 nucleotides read TGTGCCAGCAGGGTTGGGACTAGCGGGAGACTGGAGACCCAGTACTTC. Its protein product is CASRVGTSGRLETQYF. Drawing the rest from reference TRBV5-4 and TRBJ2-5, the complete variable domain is ETGVTQSPTHLIKTRGQQVTLRCSSQSGHNTVSWYQQALGQGPQFIFQYYREEENGRGNFPPRFSGLQFPNYSSELNVNALELDDSALYLCASRVGTSGRLETQYFGPGTRLLVL.

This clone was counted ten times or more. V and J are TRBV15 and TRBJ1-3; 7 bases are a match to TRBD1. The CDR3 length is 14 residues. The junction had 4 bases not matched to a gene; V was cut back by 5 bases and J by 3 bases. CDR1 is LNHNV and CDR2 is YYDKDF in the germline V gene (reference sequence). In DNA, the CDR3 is TGTGCCACCAGCCTAAACAGGGGTGGAAACACCATATATTTT. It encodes CATSLNRGGNTIYF.

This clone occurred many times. DNA for the CDR3: TGCAGCGTTGTCTGGCAGGGATTCTACGAGCAGTACTTC. Its translation is CSVVWQGFYEQYF. The chain uses TRBV29-1 and TRBJ2-7; D might be TRBD1 (5 bases). The CDR3 length is 13 residues. V lost 4 bases and J 3 bases, leaving 13 bases between the germline ends. Germline CDR1 and CDR2: SQVTM and ANQGSEA.

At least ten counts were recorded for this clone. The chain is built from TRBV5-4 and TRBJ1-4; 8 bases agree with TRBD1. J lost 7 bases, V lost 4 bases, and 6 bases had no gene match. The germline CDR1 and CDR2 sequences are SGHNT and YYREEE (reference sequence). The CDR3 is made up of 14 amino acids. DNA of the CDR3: TGTGCCAGCAGCCACAGGGGGACAGGTGAAAAACTGTTTTTT. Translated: CASSHRGTGEKLFF.

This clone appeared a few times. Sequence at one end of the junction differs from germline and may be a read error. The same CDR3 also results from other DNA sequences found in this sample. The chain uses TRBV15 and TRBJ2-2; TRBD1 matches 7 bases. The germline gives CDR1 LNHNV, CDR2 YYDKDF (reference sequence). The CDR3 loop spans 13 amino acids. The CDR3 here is CATDRANTGELFF. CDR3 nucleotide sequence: TGCGCCACCGACAGGGCAAACACCGGGGAGCTGTTTTTT.

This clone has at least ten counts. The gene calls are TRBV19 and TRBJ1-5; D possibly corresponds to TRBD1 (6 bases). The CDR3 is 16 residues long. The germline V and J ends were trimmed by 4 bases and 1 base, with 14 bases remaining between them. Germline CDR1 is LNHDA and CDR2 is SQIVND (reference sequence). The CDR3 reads CASSTTGSFSNQPQHF. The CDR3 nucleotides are TGTGCCAGTAGTACCACAGGGTCGTTCAGCAATCAGCCCCAGCATTTT. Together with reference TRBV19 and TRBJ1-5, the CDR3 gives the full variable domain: DGGITQSPKYLFRKEGQNVTLSCEQNLNHDAMYWYRQDPGQGLRLIYYSQIVNDFQKGDIAEGYSVSREKKESFPLTVTSAQKNPTAFYLCASSTTGSFSNQPQHFGDGTRLSIL.

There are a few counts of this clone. The CDR3: CASSLRGYEQYF. In nucleotides, the CDR3 is TGTGCCAGCAGCTTACGAGGCTACGAGCAGTACTTC. The chain carries TRBV7-8 and TRBJ2-7; D not resolved. The CDR3 is 12 amino acids. Germline-derived CDR1 and CDR2 are SGHVS and FQNEAQ. Trimming removed 2 bases from V and 3 bases from J, with 5 bases in between.

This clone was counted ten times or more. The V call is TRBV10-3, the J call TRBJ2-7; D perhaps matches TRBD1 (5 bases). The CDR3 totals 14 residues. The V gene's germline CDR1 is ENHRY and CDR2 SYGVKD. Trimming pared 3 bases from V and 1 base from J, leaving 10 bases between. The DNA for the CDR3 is TGTGCCATCAGTGATGGGGCAGGATCCTACGAGCAGTACGTC. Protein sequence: CAISDGAGSYEQYV.

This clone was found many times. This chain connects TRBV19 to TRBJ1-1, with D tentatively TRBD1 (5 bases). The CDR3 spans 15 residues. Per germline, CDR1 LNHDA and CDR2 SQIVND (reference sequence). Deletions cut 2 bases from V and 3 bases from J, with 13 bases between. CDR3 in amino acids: CASSISAGMDTEAFF. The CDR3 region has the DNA TGTGCCAGTAGTATAAGTGCAGGGATGGACACTGAAGCTTTCTTT.

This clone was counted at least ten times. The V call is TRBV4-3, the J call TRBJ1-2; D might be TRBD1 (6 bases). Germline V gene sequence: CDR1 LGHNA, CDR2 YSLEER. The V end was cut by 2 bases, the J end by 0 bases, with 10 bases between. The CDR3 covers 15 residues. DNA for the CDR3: TGCGCCAGCAGCCAAATACAGGGTCCTAACTATGGCTACACCTTC. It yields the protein CASSQIQGPNYGYTF.

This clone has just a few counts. CDR3 residues: CASSPTSGSRDEQFF. As DNA, the CDR3 is TGTGCCAGCAGCCCTACTAGCGGGAGTAGGGATGAGCAGTTCTTC. The chain links TRBV7-9 to TRBJ2-1; 11 bases fit TRBD2. Germline V gene sequence: CDR1 SEHNR, CDR2 FQNEAQ (reference sequence). V was pared by 5 bases and J by 8 bases, with 8 bases of the junction left unmatched. This CDR3 has 15 residues.